This TCR beta chain was recovered during a study of identical twins. There are 12 residues in the CDR3. Looked up from germline, CDR1 is MNHEY and CDR2 is SMNVEV (reference sequence). Trimming shortened V by 6 bases and J by 5 bases, and 8 bases separated the two germline ends. TCRdb called the 5' RACE reads again in MiXCR, with one record for every CDR3 protein. Of 550,000 to 700,000 distinct CDR3 sequences detected, about 20% appear once; the ten largest clones hold 4.3%. Notes on this clonotype: Its antigen is unidentified.

The study's findings and limits: The authors noted that invariant MAIT and iNKT cells could partly confound zero-insertion analyses. Findings depended on cross-sectional statistics rather than tracking the same donors.

A further study also used this sample, focusing on T cells expressing NK-cell markers. That paper adds: The leading position in the CD3+CD56-NKG2C+ fraction of four donors also went to these clonotypes.

The clonotype comes from a woman in her late teens or twenties in good health. What was sequenced was PBMCs. The V call is TRBV27, the J call TRBJ2-1; D may be TRBD2 (5 bases). CDR3 in DNA: TGTGCCAGCAGGGAGCGGAACAATGAGCAGTTCTTC. It translates to CASRERNNEQFF.